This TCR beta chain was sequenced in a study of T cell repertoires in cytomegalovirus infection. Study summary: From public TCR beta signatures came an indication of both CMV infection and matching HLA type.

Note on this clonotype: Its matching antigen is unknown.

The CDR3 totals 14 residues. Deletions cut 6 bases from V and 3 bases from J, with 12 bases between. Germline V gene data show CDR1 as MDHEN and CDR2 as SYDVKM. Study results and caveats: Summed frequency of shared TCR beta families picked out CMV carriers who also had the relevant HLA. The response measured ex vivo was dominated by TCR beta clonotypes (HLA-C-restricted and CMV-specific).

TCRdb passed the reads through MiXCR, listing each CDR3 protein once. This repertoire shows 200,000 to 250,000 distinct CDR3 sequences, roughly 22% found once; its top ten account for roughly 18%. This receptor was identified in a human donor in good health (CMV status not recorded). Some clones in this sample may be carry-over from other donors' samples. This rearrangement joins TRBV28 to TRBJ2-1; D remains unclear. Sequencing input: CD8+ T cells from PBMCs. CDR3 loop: CASRSRSHYNEQFF. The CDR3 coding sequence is TGTGCCAGCAGGTCTCGGTCACACTACAATGAGCAGTTCTTC.